Listed below are T cell receptor beta chains from one sample, sequenced in a study of T cells after posttransplantation cyclophosphamide. Profiling relied on immunoSEQ multiplex PCR, and the TCRdb table lists in-frame clones only, not all of them. The sample was found to contain some 37,000 clones, and every one recurs. Source material: PBMCs. Source of these receptors: a girl under 18 in good health, CMV-negative, and a related stem cell transplant donor. The CDR3 runs from the conserved cysteine through the conserved F or W. D genes are given only for firm matches. The size of a clone is reported for some rows only, either as once, few or many, or as a class for expanded clones.

CASSPSGTVYNEQFF | TGTGCCAGCAGCCCTTCCGGGACAGTCTACAATGAGCAGTTCTTC | TRBV7-6 | few | TRBJ2-1 | TRBD1
CASRTGANTEAFF | TGCGCCAGCAGGACAGGGGCTAACACTGAAGCTTTCTTT | TRBV10-1 | many | TRBJ1-1 | TRBD1
CASSYAGAQGDGYTF | TGTGCCAGCAGTTACGCTGGGGCGCAGGGGGATGGCTACACCTTC | TRBV6-5 | - | TRBJ1-2 | TRBD1
CASRPDRVRTYEQYF | TGTGCCAGCAGACCTGACAGGGTAAGAACCTACGAGCAGTACTTC | TRBV7-9 | many | TRBJ2-7 | TRBD1
CASSRSLDPGELFF | TGTGCCAGCAGTCGATCCCTAGACCCCGGGGAGCTGTTTTTT | TRBV6-1 | - | TRBJ2-2 | -
CASTPRGDTGELFF | TGTGCCAGCACCCCGCGGGGCGACACCGGGGAGCTGTTTTTT | TRBV27 | few | TRBJ2-2 | -
CASSFSPSYEQYF | TGTGCCAGCAGTTTTAGCCCTTCCTACGAGCAGTACTTC | TRBV28 | - | TRBJ2-7 | -
CASRTGTGNHNEQFF | TGCGCCAGCAGGACCGGGACAGGGAACCACAATGAGCAGTTCTTC | TRBV4-1 | few | TRBJ2-1 | TRBD1
CSVDGPVGGYTF | TGCAGCGTTGATGGTCCGGTTGGTGGCTACACCTTC | TRBV29-1 | - | TRBJ1-2 | -
CASSLRTGDEKLFF | TGTGCCAGCAGCCTGAGGACAGGGGATGAAAAACTGTTTTTT | TRBV5-6 | many | TRBJ1-4 | TRBD1
CASSLFGVGGNQPQHF | TGTGCCAGCAGCTTATTCGGGGTTGGGGGCAATCAGCCCCAGCATTTT | TRBV7-2 | few | TRBJ1-5 | -
CASHRRRNTEAFF | TGTGCCAGCCACAGGCGTAGGAACACTGAAGCTTTCTTT | TRBV27 | - | TRBJ1-1 | -
CATSGAAGLSYEQYF | TGTGCCACCAGCGGGGCCGCCGGGCTCTCCTACGAGCAGTACTTC | TRBV15 | - | TRBJ2-7 | -
CASSYAGSNTEAFF | TGTGCCAGCAGTTACGCAGGATCGAACACTGAAGCTTTCTTT | TRBV6-6 | many | TRBJ1-1 | -